These T cell receptor beta chains were read from a single sample in a study of control samples from healthy donors and cancer patients. Only in-frame clones appear in the TCRdb table, and some are missing; sequencing was by immunoSEQ multiplex PCR. The sample consists of roughly 120,000 clones, 80% to 90% of them appearing once. The specimen was PBMCs. The receptors here all came from a woman between 45 and 65 years old with colorectal cancer. Both conserved end residues are part of each CDR3.

V	J	length	CDR3
TRBV28	TRBJ2-7	15	CASRGDGLAAYEQYF
TRBV5-6	TRBJ2-7	13	CASSAGGAYEQYF
TRBV6-8	TRBJ2-5	12	CASRDRGETQYF
TRBV24-1	TRBJ2-3	14	CATSDLAGTDTQYF
TRBV2	TRBJ2-7	14	CASKLASGTYEQYF
TRBV7-3	TRBJ2-6	13	CASQSSGANVLTF
TRBV6-5	TRBJ2-3	16	CASSYLVPAESGTQYF
TRBV2	TRBJ1-2	14	CASTLRSTNYGYTF
TRBV6-1	TRBJ2-5	15	CASSDGHRSPETQYF
TRBV6-5	TRBJ1-1	14	CASRLDRGNTEAFF
TRBV5-1	TRBJ2-3	13	CASSLRQGDTQYF
TRBV19	TRBJ2-1	14	CASTHRASYNEQFF
TRBV15	TRBJ2-5	15	CATSRSTGPQETQYF
TRBV5-4	TRBJ1-1	15	CATFTGTGKNTEAFF
TRBV11-3	TRBJ2-1	16	CASSWGRGVINNEQFF
TRBV7-9	TRBJ1-1	13	CASNFYTNTEAFF
TRBV29-1	TRBJ2-2	15	CSVKFLGGQTGELFF
TRBV5-1	TRBJ2-2	17	CASSSGTSGVNTGELFF